Detailed here is one T cell receptor (beta chain). CDR3 length: 13 residues. The V end lost 10 bases, the J end lost 2 bases, and 14 bases lay between the germline ends. Germline V gene lookup returns CDR1 LNHDA and CDR2 SQIVND (reference sequence). This record belongs to a study of cytomegalovirus exposure and HLA in healthy donors. Study in general: A later analysis reported the same platform for the approximately 110 validation repertoires and the roughly 700 first-cohort repertoires.

Using immunoSEQ multiplex PCR, the repertoire was profiled, and TCRdb retains in-frame clones only, with some absent. The sample includes about 180,000 clones, less than 85% seen only once; the top ten take more than 15%. This TCR came from a man younger than 35 in good health and CMV-seropositive. J is TRBJ1-2 and V is TRBV19; possible D gene TRBD1, 6 bases. The sequenced material came from PBMCs. The DNA for the CDR3 is TGTGCCACCTCCCGGACAGACAACTATGGCTACACCTTC. It translates to CATSRTDNYGYTF.